These 25 T cell receptor beta chains originate from one sample sequenced in a study of human T cells and chemical hapten exposure. Time point: healthy volunteer bleed at 6 weeks. Total RNA was isolated from whole blood that had not been fractionated. TCRdb redid the calling of the RACE reads with MiXCR, one entry per CDR3 protein. The table includes roughly 43,000 distinct CDR3 sequences, 3.7% detected once. Sequencing was carried out using whole blood. All receptors come from a human donor in good health. Some clones in this sample may be carry-over from other donors' samples.

This clonotype has a handful of counts. V usage is TRBV10-3 and J usage is TRBJ2-5, with D perhaps given as TRBD1 or TRBD2 (5 bases each). The V and J ends lost 4 bases and 5 bases respectively, with 17 bases between them. Germline CDR1 and CDR2: ENHRY and SYGVKD. The length of the CDR3 is 15 residues. This chain's CDR3 is CAISVSGRDRETQYF. CDR3 nucleotides: TGTGCCATCAGTGTCTCGGGGCGCGATCGTGAGACCCAGTACTTC.

This clonotype was counted many times. The J gene is TRBJ2-3, the V gene TRBV11-2; D remains ambiguous. Germline assignment: CDR1 SGHAT and CDR2 FQNNGV. The CDR3 has 14 residues. V dropped 3 bases and J dropped 4 bases, with 11 bases sitting between them. CDR3 bases: TGTGCCAGCAGCTTTGGCGCCCGTGCAGATACGCAGTATTTT. Translation gives CASSFGARADTQYF.

A few counts support this clonotype. This chain connects TRBV13 to TRBJ2-7, with D perhaps TRBD1 or TRBD2 (5 bases each). Trimming took off 5 bases at V and 6 bases at J, with 17 bases between the two ends. The CDR3 loop spans 14 amino acids. Germline CDR1 reads PRHDT; CDR2 reads FYEKMQ (reference sequence). This CDR3 reads CASSIQGRVREQYF. CDR3 coding DNA: TGTGCCAGCAGCATCCAGGGACGGGTCCGCGAGCAGTACTTC.

This clonotype was found many times. The genes are TRBV12-3 or TRBV12-4 and TRBJ1-1; tentatively, D is TRBD1 (5 bases). This CDR3 comprises 13 residues. V shed 5 bases and J shed 6 bases, with 13 bases lying between them. In nucleotides, the CDR3 is TGTGCCAGCAGTCGCTCCCTGGGGGCTGAAGCTTTCTTT. As protein: CASSRSLGAEAFF.

This clonotype was observed many times. The chain recombines TRBV12-3 or TRBV12-4 with TRBJ2-3, with TRBD2 matching 9 bases. There are 17 residues in the CDR3. Germline trimming cut 6 bases from V and 0 bases from J; bases unmatched to any gene: 10. CDR3 sequence reads: CASRQEALAGSTDTQYF. The CDR3 bases are TGTGCCAGCAGGCAAGAGGCGCTAGCGGGGAGCACAGATACGCAGTATTTT.

This clonotype was counted ten times or more. The genes are TRBV11-3 and TRBJ2-1; TRBD2 matches 11 bases. J lost 6 bases, V lost 5 bases, and 9 bases had no gene match. The CDR3 totals 16 residues. Germline CDR1 reads SGHNT; CDR2 reads YENEEA. CDR3 sequence reads: CASSAPTSGIGNEQFF. The CDR3 bases are TGTGCCAGCAGCGCCCCGACTAGCGGGATCGGCAATGAGCAGTTCTTC.

This clonotype was seen only a few times. CDR3: CASSLQGGTEAFF. CDR3 sequence (DNA): TGTGCCAGCAGCTTACAGGGGGGCACTGAAGCTTTCTTT. The chain combines TRBV7-8 with TRBJ1-1; 7 nucleotides match TRBD1. This CDR3 comprises 13 residues. From germline, CDR1 is SGHVS and CDR2 FQNEAQ. Trimming took 2 bases from V and 4 from J; bases not matched to a gene: 1. Supplemented by reference TRBV7-8 and TRBJ1-1, the full variable domain reads GAGVSQSPRYKVAKRGQDVALRCDPISGHVSLFWYQQALGQGPEFLTYFQNEAQLDKSGLPSDRFFAERPEGSVSTLKIQRTQQEDSAVYLCASSLQGGTEAFFGQGTRLTVV.

This clonotype was counted only a few times. The V and J genes are TRBV14 and TRBJ2-1; D call uncertain. V was pared by 1 base and J by 11 bases, with 12 bases between. Germline CDR1 and CDR2: SGHDN and FVKESK. The CDR3 sequence is 13 residues long. The CDR3 DNA is TGTGCCAGCAGCCAAGCCCTGAACTCGAAGCAGTTCTTC. Translated, it gives CASSQALNSKQFF.

The chain uses TRBV19 and TRBJ2-5, with no clear D. The CDR3 is made up of 15 amino acids. CDR1 and CDR2 (germline): LNHDA, SQIVND (reference sequence). Trimming shortened V by 0 bases and J by 4 bases, and 12 bases separated the two germline ends. The CDR3 here is CASSIDRWRRETQYF. In DNA, the CDR3 is TGTGCCAGTAGTATAGACAGGTGGCGGCGAGAGACCCAGTACTTC. Using reference TRBV19 and TRBJ2-5 for the parts outside the CDR3, the full variable domain is DGGITQSPKYLFRKEGQNVTLSCEQNLNHDAMYWYRQDPGQGLRLIYYSQIVNDFQKGDIAEGYSVSREKKESFPLTVTSAQKNPTAFYLCASSIDRWRRETQYFGPGTRLLVL.

This clonotype was observed at least ten times. V gene TRBV27 combines with J gene TRBJ2-1, with 13 bases identical to TRBD2. The germline CDR1 and CDR2 sequences are MNHEY and SMNVEV (reference sequence). V was pared by 4 bases and J by 12 bases, with 9 bases of the junction left unmatched. The CDR3 has 15 amino acids. CDR3: CASSSWGLAGSGQFF. The CDR3 DNA reads TGTGCCAGCAGTTCCTGGGGACTAGCGGGAAGTGGGCAGTTCTTC.

At least ten counts were recorded for this clonotype. This rearrangement joins TRBV18 to TRBJ1-2, with no clear D. CDR3 length: 13 residues. Trimming left V 5 bases short and J 2 bases short, with 9 bases between. Germline lookup yields CDR1 KGHSH and CDR2 LQKENI. For the CDR3, the DNA is TGTGCCAGCTCAGAGGACGGGAACTATGGCTACACCTTC. Translating it yields CASSEDGNYGYTF. The full variable domain, in which reference TRBV18 and TRBJ1-2 provide the parts outside the CDR3, is NAGVMQNPRHLVRRRGQEARLRCSPMKGHSHVYWYRQLPEEGLKFMVYLQKENIIDESGMPKERFSAEFPKEGPSILRIQQVVRGDSAAYFCASSEDGNYGYTFGSGTRLTVV.

This clonotype was counted many times. The chain employs TRBV30 and TRBJ2-2; weak D call: TRBD2 (5 bases). This CDR3 comprises 16 residues. V lost 1 base and J lost 2, with 14 bases in between. Germline V lookup: CDR1 GTSNPN, CDR2 SVGIG (reference sequence). CDR3 amino acids: CAWSGRRKVNTGELFF. The CDR3 coding sequence is TGTGCCTGGAGTGGGAGGAGGAAAGTCAACACCGGGGAGCTGTTTTTT.

In this sample, this clonotype turned up many times. The chain is built from TRBV28 and TRBJ1-5, with D uncertain. CDR3 size: 11 residues. Trimming pared 4 bases from V and 15 bases from J, leaving 13 bases between. Germline-derived CDR1 and CDR2 are MDHEN and SYDVKM. The CDR3 region is CASSSQPAWHF. The DNA of the CDR3 is TGTGCCAGCAGTTCCCAGCCCGCGTGGCATTTT.

This clonotype was seen at least ten times. The chain uses TRBV9 and TRBJ2-3; 11 positions match TRBD2. CDR3 length equals 16 residues. Germline V gives CDR1 SGDLS, CDR2 YYNGEE. V trimming: 0 bases; J trimming: 4 bases; junction bases outside the gene matches: 4. The CDR3: CASSVGTSGSSDTQYF. The CDR3 DNA is TGTGCCAGCAGCGTAGGAACTAGCGGGAGCTCAGATACGCAGTATTTT.

The chain is built from TRBV30 and TRBJ1-1; D unclear. Per the germline V gene, CDR1 is GTSNPN and CDR2 is SVGIG (reference sequence). The CDR3 has 12 amino acids. Deletions cut 0 bases from V and 5 bases from J, with 7 bases between. CDR3 sequence: CAWSVLRTEAFF. The CDR3, as DNA: TGTGCCTGGAGTGTATTAAGAACTGAAGCTTTCTTT.

This clonotype was counted many times. V gene TRBV12-3 or TRBV12-4 combines with J gene TRBJ1-6; D is ambiguous. This CDR3 region has 16 residues. V was trimmed by 1 base and J by 6 bases, leaving 13 bases between them. CDR3 sequence (DNA): TGTGCCAGCAGTTTAGGGTTGGCACGGGGTAATTCACCCCTCCACTTT. As protein: CASSLGLARGNSPLHF.

V gene TRBV2 combines with J gene TRBJ2-7; TRBD1 might be the D (6 bases). Germline V gene sequence: CDR1 SNHLY, CDR2 FYNNEI. V dropped 6 bases and J dropped 3 bases, with 21 bases sitting between them. This CDR3 spans 16 amino acids. CDR3 in DNA: TGTGCCAGCAGCGAATCTATTGACAGGATAGTCTACGAGCAGTACTTC. Its protein product is CASSESIDRIVYEQYF.

This clonotype showed up many times. This sequence joins TRBV28 and TRBJ2-6; D gene uncertain. The V and J ends lost 10 bases and 1 base respectively, with 8 bases between them. The CDR3 totals 13 residues. Per germline, CDR1 MDHEN and CDR2 SYDVKM. The CDR3 sequence is CAISLSGANVLTF. Written as DNA, the CDR3 is TGTGCCATCTCTTTGTCTGGGGCCAACGTCCTGACTTTC.

This clonotype was found many times. CDR3 amino acids: CASSSGLAGGPGNEQFF. CDR3 nucleotide sequence: TGCGCCAGCAGCTCTGGACTAGCGGGAGGGCCCGGCAATGAGCAGTTCTTC. The gene calls are TRBV5-1 and TRBJ2-1, with 15 bases fitting TRBD2. Losses at the gene ends were 3 bases for V and 6 bases for J; bases not matched to a gene: 7. CDR3 length: 17 amino acids. Germline loops: CDR1 SGHRS, CDR2 YFSETQ. The full variable domain, completed using reference TRBV5-1 and TRBJ2-1, is KAGVTQTPRYLIKTRGQQVTLSCSPISGHRSVSWYQQTPGQGLQFLFEYFSETQRNKGNFPGRFSGRQFSNSRSEMNVSTLELGDSALYLCASSSGLAGGPGNEQFFGPGTRLTVL.

This clonotype is deemed medium-sized. The chain joins TRBV3-1 to TRBJ2-4, with a tentative D call TRBD2 (6 bases). The CDR3 is 19 residues long. Germline V lookup: CDR1 LGHDT, CDR2 YNNKEL (reference sequence). The germline V and J ends were trimmed by 1 base and 1 base, with 20 bases remaining between them. The CDR3 loop reads CASSQVLKFRDWAKNIQYF. The CDR3, as DNA: TGTGCCAGCAGCCAAGTACTGAAGTTCCGGGACTGGGCCAAAAACATTCAGTACTTC.

This clonotype occurred many times. This CDR3 reads CASSQPYRGSTDTQYF. CDR3 coding DNA: TGCGCCAGCAGCCAGCCATACAGGGGAAGCACAGATACGCAGTATTTT. The V call is TRBV4-1, the J call TRBJ2-3, with 7 bases identical to TRBD1. The CDR3 is 16 residues long. Germline V CDR1 and CDR2: MGHRA, YSYEKL. The ends lost 3 bases at V and 0 bases at J; junction bases unmatched: 6.

The chain recombines TRBV27 with TRBJ1-5; D is unresolved. CDR3 length equals 13 residues. The germline V gene encodes CDR1 MNHEY and CDR2 SMNVEV (reference sequence). The V gene lost 3 bases and the J gene lost 1 base, with 4 bases spanning the gap. The CDR3 DNA follows: TGTGCCAGCAGTTTTTACAGCAATCAGCCCCAGCATTTT. This sequence encodes CASSFYSNQPQHF.

This clonotype occurred many times. This chain connects TRBV28 to TRBJ2-1, with 10 positions matching TRBD2. J was trimmed by 5 bases and V by 4 bases; bases with no gene match: 2. Germline CDR1 is MDHEN and CDR2 is SYDVKM. The CDR3 covers 14 residues. CDR3 protein: CASSSSGRNNEQFF. The CDR3 region has the DNA TGTGCCAGCAGTTCTAGCGGGAGAAACAATGAGCAGTTCTTC.

Comments on this clonotype: A read error may be the cause here, since a much bigger clone is one base away. The rearrangement joins TRBV5-1 to TRBJ2-3; no reliable D call. Germline CDR1 reads SGHRS; CDR2 reads YFSETQ. Trimming pared 7 bases from V and 1 base from J, leaving 19 bases between. There are 16 residues in the CDR3. CDR3 residues: CASHPEVDQCTDTQYF. The CDR3 region has the DNA TGCGCCAGCCACCCTGAGGTGGACCAGTGCACAGATACGCAGTATTTT.

The chain joins TRBV12-3 or TRBV12-4 to TRBJ1-6; D not resolved. V lost 6 bases to trimming and J lost 7 bases, with 7 bases between them. The CDR3 contains 12 residues. CDR3 loop: CASSGINSPLHF. The CDR3 bases are TGTGCCAGCAGCGGGATAAATTCACCCCTCCACTTT.